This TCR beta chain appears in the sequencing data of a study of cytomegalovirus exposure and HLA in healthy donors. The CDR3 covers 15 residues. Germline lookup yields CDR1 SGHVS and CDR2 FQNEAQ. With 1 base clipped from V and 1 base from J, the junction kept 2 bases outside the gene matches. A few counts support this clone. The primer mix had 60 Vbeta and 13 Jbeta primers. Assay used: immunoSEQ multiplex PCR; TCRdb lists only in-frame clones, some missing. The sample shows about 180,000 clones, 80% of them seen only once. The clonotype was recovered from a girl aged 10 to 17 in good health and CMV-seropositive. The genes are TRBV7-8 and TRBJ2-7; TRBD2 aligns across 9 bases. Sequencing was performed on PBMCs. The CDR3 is CASSLGLADSYEQYF. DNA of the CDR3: TGTGCCAGCAGCTTAGGACTAGCGGATTCCTACGAGCAGTACTTC.